A selection of T cell receptor beta chains follows, all from one sample in a study of blood T cell repertoires in COVID-19. The assay was immunoSEQ multiplex PCR, and TCRdb's table has in-frame clones only and misses some. The sample lists hundreds of thousands of clones, roughly 82% occurring once. Sequencing was done on a sample of peripheral blood. These receptors were taken from a woman aged 80 or over with active or convalescent COVID-19. Both conserved end residues are part of each CDR3. D genes are given only for firm matches. The size of a clone is reported for some rows only, either as once, few or many, or as a class for expanded clones.

-	-	TRBV5-1	TRBJ1-1	TGCGCCAGCAGCTTGAACGAGGGGAACACTGAAGCTTTCTTT	CASSLNEGNTEAFF
TRBD1	-	TRBV5-8	TRBJ1-5	TGTGCCAGCAGCCATCCAGGGGACAGTCATCAGCCCCAGCATTTT	CASSHPGDSHQPQHF
TRBD1	-	TRBV2	TRBJ1-3	TGTGCCAGCAGTGATCAGGGGGGCCATGGAAACACCATATATTTT	CASSDQGGHGNTIYF
TRBD1	few	TRBV9	TRBJ1-6	TGTGCCAGCAGCGGAGGAGGACAGGGCGGTTCACCCCTCCACTTT	CASSGGGQGGSPLHF
TRBD1	-	TRBV6-6	TRBJ1-2	TGTGCCAGCACCTCGGGACAGGGGGCGGATGGCTACACCTTC	CASTSGQGADGYTF
TRBD1	-	TRBV5-1	TRBJ2-1	TGCGCCAGCAGCTTACAGGGGGCCGGGACGTACAATGAGCAGTTCTTC	CASSLQGAGTYNEQFF
-	-	TRBV30	TRBJ1-5	TGTGCCTGGAGTGCGTGGGGGGGGCAGCCCCAGCATTTT	CAWSAWGGQPQHF
TRBD1	-	TRBV19	TRBJ1-2	TGTGCTTCGACCCGGGGACAGGCGAACTATGGCTACACCTTC	CASTRGQANYGYTF
TRBD1	-	TRBV5-1	TRBJ1-2	TGCGCCAGCAGCCGTACAACGGGACAGCAGACGAATGGCTACACCTTC	CASSRTTGQQTNGYTF
-	-	TRBV12-3/TRBV12-4	TRBJ2-7	TGTGCCAGCAGTTTGACAGGAATCTACGAGCAGTACTTC	CASSLTGIYEQYF
-	-	TRBV28	TRBJ2-2	TGTGCCGGGCCGAACGGGGAGGTGGACACCGGGGAGCTGTTTTTT	CAGPNGEVDTGELFF
-	-	TRBV28	TRBJ1-3	TGTGCCAGCAGCTCCGTTGACACCATATATTTT	CASSSVDTIYF
TRBD2	-	TRBV5-4	TRBJ2-5	TGTGCCAGCAGCTTCGGACTAGCGGGGGAACAAGAGACCCAGTACTTC	CASSFGLAGEQETQYF
-	-	TRBV6-5	TRBJ2-7	TGTGCCACCCAGGGCCTCAACTCCTACGAGCAGTACTTC	CATQGLNSYEQYF
-	-	TRBV5-1	TRBJ1-4	TGCGCCAGCAGCTTGGATTCGGGGGGCGGCGAAAAACTGTTTTTT	CASSLDSGGGEKLFF
-	-	TRBV30	TRBJ2-2	TGTGCCTGGAGTGTGGAGGGGGCCGTCACCGGGGAGCTGTTTTTT	CAWSVEGAVTGELFF
-	-	TRBV6-1	TRBJ2-2	TGTGCCAGCAGTGAAAGACAGGCCGGGGAGCTGTTTTTT	CASSERQAGELFF
TRBD2	-	TRBV20-1	TRBJ2-1	TGCAGTGCTAGTCCTGGGGCTAGCGGTTACAATGAGCAGTTCTTC	CSASPGASGYNEQFF